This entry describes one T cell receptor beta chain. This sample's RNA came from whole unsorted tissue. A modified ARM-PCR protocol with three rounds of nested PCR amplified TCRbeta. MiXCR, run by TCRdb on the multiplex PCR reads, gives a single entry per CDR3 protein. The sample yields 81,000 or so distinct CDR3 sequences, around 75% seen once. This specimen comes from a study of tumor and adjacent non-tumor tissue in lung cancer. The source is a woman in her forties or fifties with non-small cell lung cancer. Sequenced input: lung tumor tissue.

The CDR3 here is CASSEGTGKSDYTF. For the CDR3, the DNA is TGTGCCAGCAGTGAAGGGACAGGGAAGAGTGACTACACCTTC. The J gene is TRBJ1-2, the V gene TRBV28, with TRBD1 matching over 9 bases. Germline V gives CDR1 MDHEN, CDR2 SYDVKM. Trimming took 5 bases from V and 10 from J; bases not matched to a gene: 11. CDR3 length: 14 amino acids.